The clone carrying this T cell receptor (beta chain) was picked up many times. What it recognizes is unknown. This sample was taken from a study of molecular identifiers for immune sequencing clone quantification. The V gene lost 4 bases and the J gene lost 3 bases, with 13 bases spanning the gap. This CDR3 region has 14 residues. The germline gives CDR1 SGHDT, CDR2 YYEEEE. Findings and caveats of the study: Underestimated sizes of highly expanded clones could result from identical TCR molecules that share a barcode.

Source material for naive CD8 libraries was about 19,000 to 1,000,000 sorted cells, with 10%, 30% or 50% RNA. TCRdb independently ran MiXCR on the PCR reads; one entry per CDR3 protein. The table has about 54,000 distinct CDR3 sequences, less than 25% seen once. Sequences were obtained from naive CD8+ T cells from blood, with Jurkat cell RNA spiked in. Subset given: FACS-sorted CD8+CD4-CCR7+CD45RA+ naive T cells. The chain is built from TRBV5-6 and TRBJ1-2; no definite D call. The receptor's source is a human donor in good health. Some libraries in this study had Jurkat cell RNA spiked in. The chain's CDR3 is CASSQVTEYYGYTF. The CDR3 DNA follows: TGTGCCAGCAGCCAAGTAACAGAGTACTATGGCTACACCTTC.